This TCR beta chain came from a study of naive and memory T cell subsets. Notes on this clonotype: What it binds is unknown.

An equimolar mix of two oligonucleotides served as the beta constant-region primer for TRBC1 and TRBC2. Ligated cDNA was amplified by four rounds of PCR with nested alpha and beta constant-region primers and SP2. MiXCR was run by TCRdb on the UMI-ligation and nested PCR reads, yielding one entry per CDR3 protein. This table holds around 160,000 distinct CDR3 sequences, 17% found once. Study results and limitations: RNA-based TCR counts may shift with T cell activation and differentiation. Between naive and memory subsets, TCR abundance power law exponents differed.

The germline gives CDR1 SQVTM, CDR2 ANQGSEA. The ends were cut back, 4 bases at V and 0 bases at J, with 7 bases in the middle. This CDR3 has 13 amino acids. Four subsets defined by CD45RA and CD27 were sorted after CD3, CD4, CD8 and live/dead staining. This chain uses TRBV29-1 with TRBJ2-4, with unresolved D. The sample consisted of naive CD4+ T cells from blood. The clonotype was recovered from a human donor in good health. The CDR3 sequence is CSVVGVAKNIQYF. CDR3 bases: TGCAGCGTTGTTGGTGTAGCCAAAAACATTCAGTACTTC.